The 21 T cell receptor beta chains below all came from one sample that was sequenced in a study of blood T cell repertoires in COVID-19. Data came from immunoSEQ multiplex PCR; TCRdb stores just in-frame clones and leaves some out. The table shows more than 200,000 clones, with 86% occurring only once. Sequenced material: PBMCs or T cells enriched from blood (not recorded which). These receptors all stem from a man aged 40-49 years who had recovered from COVID-19.

J is TRBJ1-6 and V is TRBV30, with 8 positions matching TRBD1. The CDR3 has 15 residues. Germline CDR1 is GTSNPN and CDR2 is SVGIG (reference sequence). V gave up 4 bases and J gave up 0 bases; unmatched junction bases: 2. As DNA, the CDR3 is TGTGCCTGGACCGACAGGGGCTCCTATAATTCACCCCTCCACTTT. Translating it yields CAWTDRGSYNSPLHF.

This chain links TRBV14 with TRBJ2-1; maybe TRBD1 (6 bases). V gave up 1 base and J gave up 5 bases, with 12 bases separating them. The CDR3 length is 15 residues. From germline, CDR1 is SGHDN and CDR2 FVKESK. CDR3 DNA sequence: TGTGCCAGCAGCCAAGGACGGACAGAAAACAATGAGCAGTTCTTC. Translation gives CASSQGRTENNEQFF.

The chain combines TRBV5-1 with TRBJ2-2; a possible D gene is TRBD2 (5 bases). The V gene lost 2 bases and the J gene lost 6 bases, with 11 bases spanning the gap. Germline assignment: CDR1 SGHRS and CDR2 YFSETQ. This CDR3 spans 14 amino acids. The CDR3 region is CASSLDPGAGELFF. The CDR3 DNA sequence: TGCGCCAGCAGCTTAGATCCCGGGGCCGGGGAGCTGTTTTTT.

The gene calls are TRBV10-1 and TRBJ2-7; tentative D call: TRBD1 (6 bases). In germline, CDR1 is WNHNN, CDR2 SYGVQD (reference sequence). The CDR3 length is 15 residues. V was trimmed by 6 bases and J by 3 bases, leaving 18 bases between them. CDR3 bases: TGCGCCAGCAGCGTCCTACGGGACACGTTCTACGAGCAGTACTTC. Translated: CASSVLRDTFYEQYF.

This chain connects TRBV21-1 to TRBJ1-4; the table calls TRBD1, which could not be checked here. TRBV21-1 is a recognized pseudogene. The CDR3 length is 14 residues. CDR3 DNA sequence: TGTGCCAGCAGCGCACAGGGTTCACGAGAAAAACTGTTTTTT. Encoded protein: CASSAQGSREKLFF.

The rearrangement uses TRBV18 and TRBJ2-1; D is perhaps TRBD2 (5 bases). Between the trimmed V and J ends, which lost 6 bases and 5 bases, there was a span of 14 bases. CDR3 length: 14 residues. CDR1 and CDR2 (germline): KGHSH, LQKENI. The CDR3 sequence: CASSRVRDNNEQFF. The CDR3 coding sequence is TGTGCCAGCTCCCGCGTGAGGGATAACAATGAGCAGTTCTTC.

V gene TRBV27 combines with J gene TRBJ1-3, with D maybe TRBD1 (6 bases). The V end lost 5 bases, the J end lost 0 bases, and 14 bases lay between the germline ends. This CDR3 is built from 16 residues. Germline CDR1 and CDR2: MNHEY and SMNVEV (reference sequence). The CDR3 DNA sequence: TGTGCCAGCAGTGAGACAGGAGATAGCTCTGGAAACACCATATATTTT. As protein: CASSETGDSSGNTIYF.

The rearrangement joins TRBV5-4 to TRBJ2-5, with TRBD1 as a possible D gene (6 bases). Germline CDR1 SGHNT, CDR2 YYREEE (reference sequence). Trimming pared 4 bases from V and 4 bases from J, leaving 11 bases between. The length of the CDR3 is 13 residues. In DNA, the CDR3 is TGTGCCAGCAGCCAGGGGCCCACAGAGACCCAGTACTTC. Its protein is CASSQGPTETQYF.

The chain uses TRBV18 and TRBJ2-7, with 10 bases that match TRBD1. With V trimmed by 3 bases and J by 3 bases, 2 bases remained unmatched. Germline CDR1 reads KGHSH; CDR2 reads LQKENI. This CDR3 spans 14 amino acids. DNA of the CDR3: TGTGCCAGCTCACCCGACAGGGGGCACTACGAGCAGTACTTC. It specifies CASSPDRGHYEQYF.

The chain joins TRBV3-1 (or the pseudogene TRBV3-2) to TRBJ1-5, with 8 bases fitting TRBD1. The V gene end was trimmed by 3 bases and the J gene end by 5 bases; junction bases not matched to a gene: 3. The germline CDR1 and CDR2 sequences are LGHDT and YNNKEL (reference sequence). There are 14 residues in the CDR3. CDR3 loop: CASSQEDRDQPQHF. The CDR3 region has the DNA TGTGCCAGCAGCCAGGAGGACAGGGATCAGCCCCAGCATTTT.

This sequence joins TRBV3-1 (or the pseudogene TRBV3-2) and TRBJ1-1; TRBD1 matches at 8 bases. The germline V gene has CDR1 LGHDT and CDR2 YNNKEL (reference sequence). Trimming at V came to 4 bases and at J to 5 bases, leaving 9 bases not matched to a gene. The CDR3 runs to 15 residues. Written as DNA, the CDR3 is TGTGCCAGCAGCCCGCGGACAGGGTACGAAACTGAAGCTTTCTTT. Translation gives CASSPRTGYETEAFF.

The gene calls are TRBV6-5 and TRBJ2-5; 8 nucleotides agree with TRBD2. The CDR3 consists of 14 residues. Germline CDR1 and CDR2: MNHEY and SVGAGI. The junction had 0 bases not matched to a gene; V was cut back by 2 bases and J by 1 base. CDR3 protein: CASSYAGGQETQYF. The CDR3 DNA reads as TGTGCCAGCAGTTACGCGGGGGGCCAAGAGACCCAGTACTTC.

This clone was seen more than once but under ten times. The V gene is TRBV5-1, the J gene TRBJ1-2; no reliable D call. The V end lost 0 bases, the J end lost 0 bases, and 9 bases lay between the germline ends. The germline V gene has CDR1 SGHRS and CDR2 YFSETQ. CDR3 length: 15 residues. The DNA of the CDR3 is TGCGCCAGCAGCTTGGGGCACGTAACTAACTATGGCTACACCTTC. This encodes CASSLGHVTNYGYTF.

The CDR3 sequence is CASSSGTAYNSPLHF. CDR3 coding DNA: TGTGCCAGCAGCTCCGGGACAGCCTATAATTCACCCCTCCACTTT. The chain has TRBV5-4 and TRBJ1-6; 7 bases match TRBD1. Trimming cost V 3 bases and J 2 bases; bases outside gene matches: 2. The germline CDR1 and CDR2 sequences are SGHNT and YYREEE (reference sequence). This CDR3 spans 15 amino acids.

This clone was seen just once. The chain uses TRBV29-1 and TRBJ2-7; D ambiguous. This CDR3 spans 11 amino acids. Germline CDR1 SQVTM, CDR2 ANQGSEA. V lost 6 bases, J lost 3 bases, and 9 bases lay in between. In DNA, the CDR3 is TGCAGCGTAGAACAAAACTACGAGCAGTACTTC. This sequence encodes CSVEQNYEQYF.

The rearrangement links TRBV29-1 to TRBJ2-2; 8 bases are shared with TRBD1. This CDR3 spans 14 amino acids. CDR1 and CDR2 (germline): SQVTM, ANQGSEA. J lost 4 bases, V lost 5 bases, and 6 bases had no gene match. CDR3 bases: TGCAGCGTTAGTACAGGGGGAGCCACCGGGGAGCTGTTTTTT. The encoded protein is CSVSTGGATGELFF.

The chain recombines TRBV3-1 (or the pseudogene TRBV3-2) with TRBJ2-1, with D possibly TRBD1 on 5 matching bases. CDR1 is LGHDT, CDR2 YNNKEL, per germline (reference sequence). The CDR3 covers 15 residues. V was trimmed by 2 bases and J by 9 bases, leaving 17 bases between them. The CDR3 DNA reads as TGTGCCAGCAGCCAATCCGCTTCAGGGTCGGGTGAGCAGTTCTTC. Translated, it gives CASSQSASGSGEQFF.

This clone appeared a single time. The V gene is TRBV2, the J gene TRBJ2-7; 9 bases agree with TRBD1. The length of the CDR3 is 12 residues. Germline V CDR1 and CDR2: SNHLY, FYNNEI. V was clipped by 6 bases and J by 7 bases; unmatched bases: 4. In DNA form, the CDR3 reads TGTGCCAGCAGGGACAGGGGTCCGGAGCAGTACTTC. The encoded protein is CASRDRGPEQYF.

The CDR3 spells CASSLVAEPYNEQFF. CDR3 coding DNA: TGTGCCAGCAGCTTGGTGGCGGAACCCTACAATGAGCAGTTCTTC. The chain combines TRBV5-5 with TRBJ2-1; no clear D gene. The germline V gene has CDR1 SGHKS and CDR2 YYEKEE (reference sequence). The CDR3 covers 15 residues. Trimming took 0 bases from V and 2 from J, leaving 9 bases between them.

The chain combines TRBV3-1 (or the pseudogene TRBV3-2) with TRBJ2-5, with 8 positions matching TRBD2. The germline gives CDR1 LGHDT, CDR2 YNNKEL (reference sequence). CDR3 length equals 16 residues. V was pared by 0 bases and J by 5 bases, with 8 bases of the junction left unmatched. Written as DNA, the CDR3 is TGTGCCAGCAGCCAAGATCTGGTAGCGGGATCGGAGACCCAGTACTTC. It yields the protein CASSQDLVAGSETQYF.

The chain couples TRBV5-1 to TRBJ2-7; 10 nucleotides agree with TRBD2. The V gene's germline CDR1 is SGHRS and CDR2 YFSETQ. Germline trimming cut 2 bases from V and 4 bases from J; bases unmatched to any gene: 3. The CDR3 loop spans 14 amino acids. The CDR3 coding sequence is TGCGCCAGCAGCTTAGAGACTAGCGGGTACGAGCAGTACTTC. Translated: CASSLETSGYEQYF.